The clone carrying this T cell receptor beta chain was recorded only once. Its antigen remains unknown. Sequencing used immunoSEQ multiplex PCR; TCRdb keeps in-frame clones, though not all of them. This sample has more than 55,000 clones, with around four fifths found just once. The data belong to a study of a mutant IDH1 vaccine in newly diagnosed glioma. The overall study: The sex distribution of treated patients was roughly 62% male and 37.5% female, with a mean age of roughly 40 years.

The time point here: week 35, safety follow-up. Vaccination comprised doses that each held 300 ug of mutant IDH1 20-mer peptide, plus topical imiquimod. In every donor, the tumor was a new WHO grade 3 or 4 IDH1-mutant, ATRX-lost astrocytoma. The CDR3 contains 14 residues. Trimming removed 5 bases from V and 4 bases from J; junction bases left unmatched: 8. Germline V gives CDR1 SGHTA, CDR2 FQGNSA. The J gene is TRBJ2-7, the V gene TRBV7-2; 7 nucleotides agree with TRBD1. The TCR originated in a man aged 25-45 years with glioma. The sample consisted of PBMCs, taken from a glioma patient whose treatment included an IDH1 peptide vaccine. The CDR3: CASSPWDSSYEQYF. As DNA, the CDR3 is TGTGCCAGCAGCCCATGGGACAGCTCATACGAGCAGTACTTC.